These 17 T cell receptor beta chains originate from one sample sequenced in a study of T cell responses to AZD1222 COVID-19 vaccine. Clones were read by immunoSEQ multiplex PCR, and TCRdb kept only the in-frame ones, dropping some. The table records about 140,000 clones, over 90% of them present only once. Sequences were derived from peripheral blood, sampled on day 0 of MenACWY control vaccination. The source is an adult in good health.

CDR3 loop: CASSLRPGQGEKLFF. CDR3 in DNA: TGTGCCAGCAGCTTGCGCCCGGGACAGGGCGAAAAACTGTTTTTT. The chain joins TRBV5-4 to TRBJ1-4; 9 nucleotides line up with TRBD1. After removal of 1 base from V and 8 bases from J, the junction contained 6 bases not matched to a gene. Germline CDR1 reads SGHNT; CDR2 reads YYREEE (reference sequence). This CDR3 has 15 amino acids.

The chain has TRBV5-1 and TRBJ1-2; tentative D call: TRBD1 (6 bases). This CDR3 region has 15 residues. From germline, CDR1 is SGHRS and CDR2 YFSETQ. V lost 1 base to trimming and J lost 5 bases, with 15 bases between them. CDR3 coding DNA: TGCGCCAGCAGCTTGAACCCAGGGGCCCCATATGGCTACACCTTC. The encoded protein is CASSLNPGAPYGYTF.

V is TRBV14 and J is TRBJ2-1; D is uncertain. The CDR3 covers 15 residues. V shed 0 bases and J shed 2 bases, with 8 bases lying between them. Germline CDR1 SGHDN, CDR2 FVKESK. For the CDR3, the DNA is TGTGCCAGCAGCCAAGATATCAGCCCCTACAATGAGCAGTTCTTC. Translation gives CASSQDISPYNEQFF.

The rearrangement uses TRBV19 and TRBJ2-3; 15 nucleotides align to TRBD2. Trimming took 5 bases from V and 2 from J; bases not matched to a gene: 14. The CDR3 length is 20 residues. Germline assignment: CDR1 LNHDA and CDR2 SQIVND (reference sequence). CDR3 in DNA: TGTGCCAGTAGTGCGACAGGGACTAGCGGGGGGAGATTGGTCACAGATACGCAGTATTTT. Translating it yields CASSATGTSGGRLVTDTQYF.

V gene TRBV12-3 or TRBV12-4 combines with J gene TRBJ1-5; D may be TRBD1 (6 bases). The CDR3 loop spans 12 amino acids. V gave up 5 bases and J gave up 11 bases, with 13 bases separating them. CDR3 residues: CASSPQGITQHF. The CDR3 DNA sequence: TGTGCCAGCAGTCCTCAGGGGATCACCCAGCATTTT.

The CDR3 region is CASSQDGGGGNEQFF. CDR3 DNA: TGTGCCAGCAGCCAAGATGGTGGCGGGGGCAATGAGCAGTTCTTC. The J gene is TRBJ2-1, the V gene TRBV4-2; TRBD2 matches 7 bases. The CDR3 runs 15 residues. In germline, CDR1 is LGHNA, CDR2 YNFKEQ. Trimming took 0 bases from V and 6 from J; bases not matched to a gene: 5.

The chain links TRBV9 to TRBJ1-1; D may be TRBD1 (5 bases). Germline values: CDR1 SGDLS, CDR2 YYNGEE. The CDR3 is made up of 14 amino acids. Between the trimmed V and J ends, which lost 4 bases and 4 bases, there was a span of 14 bases. CDR3 residues: CASSHAREGTEAFF. The CDR3 DNA reads as TGTGCCAGCAGCCACGCCAGGGAAGGCACTGAAGCTTTCTTT.

This clone was detected only once. This chain uses TRBV27 with TRBJ2-1, with D unresolved. CDR3 length equals 14 residues. Germline V gives CDR1 MNHEY, CDR2 SMNVEV (reference sequence). The V end was cut by 2 bases, the J end by 0 bases, with 5 bases between. The CDR3 nucleotides are TGTGCCAGCAGTTTACTGGACTCCTACAATGAGCAGTTCTTC. Its protein product is CASSLLDSYNEQFF.

The CDR3 spells CASSLRDPPKRFF. The CDR3 bases are TGTGCCAGCAGCCTCCGGGATCCCCCTAAGAGGTTCTTC. V usage is TRBV7-9 and J usage is TRBJ2-1; weak D call: TRBD2 (5 bases). Trimming removed 5 bases from V and 15 bases from J, with 20 bases in between. This CDR3 contains 13 residues. CDR1 SEHNR and CDR2 FQNEAQ come from the germline V gene (reference sequence).

The chain combines TRBV7-9 with TRBJ1-1; maybe TRBD1 (5 bases). CDR3 length: 16 amino acids. Per the germline V gene, CDR1 is SEHNR and CDR2 is FQNEAQ (reference sequence). V gave up 4 bases and J gave up 8 bases, with 23 bases separating them. CDR3 in DNA: TGTGCCAGCAGCTCCCGTGTAGGAGGCAGGGACGTAGAAGCTTTCTTT. Translated: CASSSRVGGRDVEAFF.

V is TRBV7-3 and J is TRBJ1-1; a weak D match, TRBD1 (5 bases). V lost 0 bases, J lost 4 bases, and 9 bases lay in between. Germline V gene lookup returns CDR1 SGHTA and CDR2 FQGTGA. The length of the CDR3 is 14 residues. The CDR3 nucleotides are TGTGCCAGCAGCTTAACAGGAGGGGTCACTGAAGCTTTCTTT. This codes for CASSLTGGVTEAFF.

CDR3 nucleotides: TGTGCCAGCAGTTACTCTGGAGCCGGGGCCAACGTCCTGACTTTC. It codes for CASSYSGAGANVLTF. The chain carries TRBV6-2 or TRBV6-3 and TRBJ2-6; no clear D. Germline V lookup: CDR1 MNHEY, CDR2 SVGEGT. The CDR3 contains 15 residues. The germline V and J ends were trimmed by 0 bases and 4 bases, with 7 bases remaining between them.

This rearrangement joins TRBV28 to TRBJ1-4; D gene unclear. Germline-derived CDR1 and CDR2 are MDHEN and SYDVKM. CDR3 length equals 14 residues. With 6 bases removed from V and 4 bases from J, the gap between germline ends came to 12 bases. The CDR3 sequence: CASSSEMGNEKLFF. CDR3 bases: TGTGCCAGCAGCTCGGAAATGGGTAATGAAAAACTGTTTTTT.

The chain employs TRBV6-6 and TRBJ1-2; D might be TRBD1 (5 bases). The CDR3 sequence is 14 residues long. Germline assignment: CDR1 MNHNY and CDR2 SVGAGI (reference sequence). The ends were cut back, 0 bases at V and 7 bases at J, with 12 bases in the middle. The CDR3 DNA sequence: TGTGCCAGCAGTTACTCCCTCTTGACAGCTGGCTACACCTTC. Amino acids: CASSYSLLTAGYTF.

V is TRBV7-2 and J is TRBJ2-7; D ambiguous. The V end was cut by 6 bases, the J end by 4 bases, with 10 bases between. The CDR3 sequence is 12 residues long. CDR1 SGHTA and CDR2 FQGNSA come from the germline V gene. The CDR3 nucleotides read TGTGCCAGCAGTCCGACGAGTTACGAGCAGTACTTC. Amino acid sequence: CASSPTSYEQYF.

The gene calls are TRBV9 and TRBJ2-1; the D is unclear. Trimming stripped 2 bases from V and 6 bases from J, with 12 bases between. Germline V gene data show CDR1 as SGDLS and CDR2 as YYNGEE. The CDR3 is 14 amino acids. CDR3 amino acids: CASSVAPYFNEQFF. CDR3 coding DNA: TGTGCCAGCAGCGTCGCCCCTTATTTCAATGAGCAGTTCTTC.

The rearrangement links TRBV7-9 to TRBJ1-2, with D possibly matching TRBD1 (6 bases). V was pared by 3 bases and J by 4 bases, with 12 bases between. The CDR3 is 14 amino acids. Germline CDR1 is SEHNR and CDR2 is FQNEAQ (reference sequence). CDR3 nucleotide sequence: TGTGCCAGCAGCTTTTCGGGGGCGGGCTATGGCTACACCTTC. Its translation: CASSFSGAGYGYTF.